The 20 T cell receptor beta chains listed next were all sequenced from one sample in a study of T cells in Graves' hyperthyroidism and ophthalmopathy. Amplified TCR beta CDR3 regions derived from RNA transcripts. Initially, a first-round RT-PCR of the TCR CDR3 employed the HTBI primer set. TCRdb processed the multiplex PCR reads anew with MiXCR; each CDR3 protein has one entry. Among 750,000 to 900,000 distinct CDR3 sequences, 35% to 45% were seen once, and the ten largest hold approximately 8.7%. Sequences were obtained from blood. The source is a young man with Graves' hyperthyroidism.

This clonotype appeared many times. The V and J genes are TRBV2 and TRBJ2-5; no definite D call. This CDR3 is 14 amino acids long. V lost 3 bases and J 4 bases, leaving 12 bases between the germline ends. Germline CDR1 and CDR2: SNHLY and FYNNEI. The CDR3 loop reads CASSEGQRGETQYF. The CDR3 region has the DNA TGTGCCAGCAGTGAGGGTCAAAGAGGAGAGACCCAGTACTTC.

This clonotype was counted between two and nine times. The chain is built from TRBV5-5 and TRBJ2-5; possible D gene TRBD1, 5 bases. Trimming left V 5 bases short and J 1 base short, with 9 bases between. Germline values: CDR1 SGHKS, CDR2 YYEKEE (reference sequence). The CDR3 loop spans 13 amino acids. The CDR3: CASRLTVQETQYF. CDR3 nucleotide sequence: TGTGCCAGCAGGTTGACAGTCCAAGAGACCCAGTACTTC.

Worth noting for this clonotype: A read error may explain this, as a much larger clone is one base away. The rearrangement joins TRBV29-1 to TRBJ2-7; D gene uncertain. V lost 7 bases to trimming and J lost 9 bases, with 13 bases between them. CDR3 size: 10 residues. Germline assignment: CDR1 SQVTM and CDR2 ANQGSEA. This CDR3 is CSALGFGQYF. The CDR3 region has the DNA TGCAGCGCCCTCGGGTTCGGGCAGTACTTC.

A remark on this clonotype: Since a much larger clone is just one base distant, this may be a read error. This chain links TRBV7-2 with TRBJ1-1; D ambiguous. Germline V lookup: CDR1 SGHTA, CDR2 FQGNSA. CDR3 size: 14 residues. The V and J ends lost 5 bases and 3 bases respectively, with 13 bases between them. The CDR3 region is CASSLHGRDTEAFF. CDR3 coding DNA: TGTGCCAGCAGCCTCCACGGAAGGGACACTGAAGCTTTCTTT.

The V gene is TRBV24-1, the J gene TRBJ2-7; D is unresolved. The CDR3 runs to 15 residues. Germline loops: CDR1 KGHDR, CDR2 SFDVKD. Trimming took off 2 bases at V and 3 bases at J, with 13 bases between the two ends. CDR3 sequence (DNA): TGTGCCACCAGTGATTCAGCTCAGGTATTCTACGAGCAGTACTTC. Its protein product is CATSDSAQVFYEQYF.

V usage is TRBV6-2 or TRBV6-3 and J usage is TRBJ2-7, with D perhaps TRBD1 or TRBD2 (5 bases each). Trimming removed 2 bases from V and 2 bases from J, with 13 bases in between. The V gene's germline CDR1 is MNHEY and CDR2 SVGEGT. The CDR3 runs 15 residues. The CDR3 DNA reads TGTGCCAGCAGTTACGGGGACGGAATGGCCTACGAGCAGTACTTC. It translates to CASSYGDGMAYEQYF.

This clonotype was found many times. V and J are TRBV25-1 and TRBJ1-2; D perhaps matches TRBD1 (6 bases). The CDR3 consists of 13 residues. Germline CDR1 MGHDK, CDR2 SYGVNS. The germline V and J ends were trimmed by 4 bases and 4 bases, with 10 bases remaining between them. CDR3 DNA: TGTGCCAGCAGTGCCTTGGACAGCTATGGCTACACCTTC. Residues: CASSALDSYGYTF.

The chain combines TRBV12-3 or TRBV12-4 with TRBJ1-3; a possible D gene is TRBD1 (6 bases). Trimming left V 2 bases short and J 4 bases short, with 12 bases between. The CDR3 length is 15 residues. The CDR3 sequence is CASSLLQGPGNTIYF. The CDR3 coding sequence is TGTGCCAGCAGTTTACTTCAGGGGCCAGGAAACACCATATATTTT.

This clonotype appeared a few times. This chain joins TRBV11-2 and TRBJ1-1; D unclear. V was trimmed by 3 bases and J by 0 bases, leaving 11 bases between them. Germline V gives CDR1 SGHAT, CDR2 FQNNGV. This CDR3 contains 15 residues. The CDR3, as DNA: TGTGCCAGCAGCTTCCCGGGAGCCATGAACACTGAAGCTTTCTTT. Encoded protein: CASSFPGAMNTEAFF.

This clonotype was picked up a small number of times. DNA of the CDR3: TGCGCCAGCAGACCACAGGGGGACTATGGCTACACCTTC. It encodes CASRPQGDYGYTF. The chain is built from TRBV5-1 and TRBJ1-2, with 8 nucleotides matching TRBD1. J lost 3 bases, V lost 5 bases, and 3 bases had no gene match. The CDR3 is 13 residues long. Germline CDR1 is SGHRS and CDR2 is YFSETQ.

Ten or more counts support this clonotype. The chain recombines TRBV10-2 with TRBJ1-1, with unresolved D. The CDR3 spans 13 residues. Germline V gene sequence: CDR1 WSHSY, CDR2 SAAADI. V was clipped by 7 bases and J by 4 bases, with 13 bases between them. The CDR3 region has the DNA TGCGCCAGCATCCTAAAACGGGGCACTGAAGCTTTCTTT. Translated, it gives CASILKRGTEAFF.

This clonotype was counted ten times or more. The genes are TRBV29-1 and TRBJ2-2, with a tentative D call TRBD2 (5 bases). The CDR3 runs to 13 residues. Trimming shortened V by 5 bases and J by 1 base, and 8 bases separated the two germline ends. Germline V gives CDR1 SQVTM, CDR2 ANQGSEA. The DNA for the CDR3 is TGCAGCGTTTGGACTGGGAACACCGGGGAGCTGTTTTTT. It specifies CSVWTGNTGELFF.

The CDR3 region is CASSIRGGWQPEPGELFF. CDR3 nucleotides: TGTGCCAGTAGTATCAGAGGCGGCTGGCAGCCCGAGCCTGGGGAGCTGTTTTTT. The genes are TRBV19 and TRBJ2-2, with no clear D. V dropped 3 bases and J dropped 8 bases, with 25 bases sitting between them. Germline CDR1 LNHDA, CDR2 SQIVND (reference sequence). This CDR3 spans 18 amino acids.

This clonotype has a handful of counts. The chain combines TRBV2 with TRBJ2-7, with 9 bases fitting TRBD1. The germline V gene has CDR1 SNHLY and CDR2 FYNNEI. The CDR3 totals 15 residues. The V gene end was trimmed by 3 bases and the J gene end by 7 bases; junction bases not matched to a gene: 10. CDR3 sequence (DNA): TGTGCCAGCAGTGACCTCGGGACAGGGAGCCTTGAGCAGTACTTC. Amino acids: CASSDLGTGSLEQYF.

The rearrangement uses TRBV7-2 and TRBJ1-4, with TRBD1 identical over 9 bases. The CDR3 is made up of 15 amino acids. J gave up 7 bases and V 8 bases, and 11 bases lay outside the gene matches. In germline, CDR1 is SGHTA, CDR2 FQGNSA. The CDR3 nucleotides are TGTGCCAGCTCACCACCTGGACAGGGGAGTGAAAAACTGTTTTTT. Residues: CASSPPGQGSEKLFF. The variable domain in full, completed from reference TRBV7-2 and TRBJ1-4, reads GAGVSQSPSNKVTEKGKDVELRCDPISGHTALYWYRQSLGQGLEFLIYFQGNSAPDKSGLPSDRFSAERTGGSVSTLTIQRTQQEDSAVYLCASSPPGQGSEKLFFGSGTQLSVL.

This clonotype was observed at least ten times. This CDR3 reads CASSRGTAAWGEQYF. CDR3 coding DNA: TGTGCCAGCAGCCGTGGGACAGCCGCGTGGGGAGAGCAGTACTTC. The chain carries TRBV7-6 and TRBJ2-7, with 7 bases aligning to TRBD1. The V gene end was trimmed by 5 bases and the J gene end by 7 bases; junction bases not matched to a gene: 14. This CDR3 is built from 15 residues. Germline CDR1 is SGHVS and CDR2 is FNYEAQ.

CDR3 residues: CASSDRDLKTQYF. For the CDR3, the DNA is TGTGCCAGCAGCGACCGGGACCTAAAGACCCAGTACTTC. The V and J genes are TRBV7-8 and TRBJ2-5; D may be TRBD1 or TRBD2 (5 bases each). Germline V gives CDR1 SGHVS, CDR2 FQNEAQ. Trimming took 5 bases from V and 6 from J, leaving 13 bases between them. The CDR3 spans 13 residues.

Remarks on this clonotype: The junction shows a germline mismatch at one end, possibly a read error. The V and J genes are TRBV10-3 and TRBJ2-2, with D perhaps assigned TRBD1 or TRBD2 (5 bases each). The CDR3 contains 15 residues. CDR1 and CDR2 (germline): ENHRY, SYGVKD. The CDR3 DNA reads TGTGCCAGCAGTTACGCAGTGGGGGACACCGGGGAGCTGTTTTTT. The encoded protein is CASSYAVGDTGELFF.

The table lists this clonotype with many counts. This chain uses TRBV29-1 with TRBJ1-1; 7 nucleotides line up with TRBD1. The V gene end was trimmed by 4 bases and the J gene end by 6 bases; junction bases not matched to a gene: 14. CDR3 length: 15 amino acids. The germline gives CDR1 SQVTM, CDR2 ANQGSEA. The CDR3 loop is CSVAYPQGVVAEAFF. CDR3 DNA sequence: TGCAGCGTTGCCTACCCCCAGGGGGTGGTTGCTGAAGCTTTCTTT. The complete variable domain, with remaining parts taken from reference TRBV29-1 and TRBJ1-1, reads SAVISQKPSRDICQRGTSLTIQCQVDSQVTMMFWYRQQPGQSLTLIATANQGSEATYESGFVIDKFPISRPNLTFSTLTVSNMSPEDSSIYLCSVAYPQGVVAEAFFGQGTRLTVV.

This clonotype has just a few counts. The chain uses TRBV13 and TRBJ1-3; the D gene is possibly TRBD1 (5 bases). Trimming left V 5 bases short and J 3 bases short, with 14 bases between. This CDR3 spans 15 amino acids. Germline values: CDR1 PRHDT, CDR2 FYEKMQ (reference sequence). As DNA, the CDR3 is TGTGCCAGCAGCGTCAGGGTAGCCGGTGGAAACACCATATATTTT. As protein: CASSVRVAGGNTIYF. Combining the CDR3 with reference TRBV13 and TRBJ1-3 gives the whole variable domain AAGVIQSPRHLIKEKRETATLKCYPIPRHDTVYWYQQGPGQDPQFLISFYEKMQSDKGSIPDRFSAQQFSDYHSELNMSSLELGDSALYFCASSVRVAGGNTIYFGEGSWLTVV.